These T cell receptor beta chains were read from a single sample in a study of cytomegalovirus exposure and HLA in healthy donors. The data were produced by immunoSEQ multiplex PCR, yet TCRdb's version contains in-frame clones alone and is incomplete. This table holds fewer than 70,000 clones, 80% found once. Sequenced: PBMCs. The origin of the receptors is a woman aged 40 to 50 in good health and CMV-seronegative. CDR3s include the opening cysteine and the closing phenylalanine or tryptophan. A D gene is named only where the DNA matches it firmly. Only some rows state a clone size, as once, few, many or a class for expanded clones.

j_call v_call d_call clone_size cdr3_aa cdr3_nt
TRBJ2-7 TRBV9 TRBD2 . CASSVAGREFYEQYF TGTGCCAGCAGCGTAGCTGGGCGGGAGTTTTACGAGCAGTACTTC
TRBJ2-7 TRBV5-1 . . CASSWTTGLQAYEQYF TGCGCCAGCAGCTGGACCACGGGACTGCAAGCCTACGAGCAGTACTTC
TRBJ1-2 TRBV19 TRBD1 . CASDGQGAKGYTF TGTGCCAGCGACGGACAGGGGGCGAAAGGCTACACCTTC
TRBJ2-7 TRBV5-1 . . CASSLVTETYEQYF TGCGCCAGCAGCTTGGTGACAGAGACCTACGAGCAGTACTTC
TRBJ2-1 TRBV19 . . CASSIGRWNEQFF TGTGCCAGTAGTATCGGGAGATGGAATGAGCAGTTCTTC
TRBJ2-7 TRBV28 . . CAARLQGSYEQYF TGTGCCGCTCGTCTCCAGGGCTCCTACGAGCAGTACTTC
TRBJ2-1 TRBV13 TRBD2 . CASKTNWLAGEQLF TGTGCCAGCAAGACCAATTGGCTAGCGGGTGAGCAGCTCTTC
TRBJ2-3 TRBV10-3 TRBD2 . CAILGLAGGGTDTQYF TGTGCCATCCTCGGACTAGCGGGAGGGGGCACAGATACGCAGTATTTT
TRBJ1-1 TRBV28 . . CASRKTGNTEAFF TGTGCCAGCAGGAAAACAGGGAACACTGAAGCTTTCTTT
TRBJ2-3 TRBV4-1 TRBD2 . CASSQGTRIVDTQYF TGCGCCAGCAGCCAAGGGACTAGAATTGTAGATACGCAGTATTTT
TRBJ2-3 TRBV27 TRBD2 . CASSKGVSGGTDTQYF TGTGCCAGCAGTAAAGGGGTTAGCGGGGGCACAGATACGCAGTATTTT
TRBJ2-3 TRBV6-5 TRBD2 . CASSYDGRAVDTQYF TGTGCCAGCAGTTACGACGGGAGGGCGGTAGATACGCAGTATTTT
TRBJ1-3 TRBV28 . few CASSYLQDSGNTIYF TGTGCCAGCAGTTACCTTCAGGACTCTGGAAACACCATATATTTT
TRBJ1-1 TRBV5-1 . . CASSFKGDTEAFF TGCGCCAGCAGCTTTAAGGGGGACACTGAAGCTTTCTTT
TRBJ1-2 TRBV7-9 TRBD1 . CASSLSGTGVGYGYTF TGTGCCAGCAGCCTCTCCGGGACAGGGGTCGGCTATGGCTACACCTTC
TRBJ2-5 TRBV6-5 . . CASSHRDLVTQYF TGTGCCAGCAGTCACAGGGACCTGGTGACCCAGTACTTC
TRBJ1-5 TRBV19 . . CATSNVGGIQPQHF TGTGCCACCTCAAATGTCGGGGGAATCCAGCCCCAGCATTTT
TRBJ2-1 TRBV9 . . CASSVASPHNEQFF TGTGCCAGCAGCGTAGCTTCCCCTCACAATGAGCAGTTCTTC
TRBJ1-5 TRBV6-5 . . CASSPPGGRQPQHF TGTGCCAGCAGTCCTCCGGGGGGCAGGCAGCCCCAGCATTTT
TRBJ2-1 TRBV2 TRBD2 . CASSRLAGGPDEQFF TGTGCCAGCAGCCGCTTAGCGGGAGGCCCCGATGAGCAGTTCTTC